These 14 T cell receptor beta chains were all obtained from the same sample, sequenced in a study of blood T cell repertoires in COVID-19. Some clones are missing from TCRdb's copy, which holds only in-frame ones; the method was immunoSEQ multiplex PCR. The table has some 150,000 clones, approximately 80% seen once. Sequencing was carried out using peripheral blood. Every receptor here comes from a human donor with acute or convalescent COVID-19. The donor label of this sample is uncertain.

As DNA, the CDR3 is TGTGCCAGCAGTTACGGGCGGACAGGGGACACTGAAGCTTTCTTT. It translates to CASSYGRTGDTEAFF. V usage is TRBV6-5 and J usage is TRBJ1-1; TRBD1 matches at 9 bases. This CDR3 is 15 amino acids long. The V segment lost 2 bases and the J segment 3 bases; nucleotides outside the gene matches: 4. Germline lookup yields CDR1 MNHEY and CDR2 SVGAGI.

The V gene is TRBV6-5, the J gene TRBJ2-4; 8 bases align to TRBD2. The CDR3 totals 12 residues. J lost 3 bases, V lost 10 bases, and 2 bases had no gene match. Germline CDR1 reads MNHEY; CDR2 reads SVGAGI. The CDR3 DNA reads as TGTGCCACCGGGACTAGCAAAAACATTCAGTACTTC. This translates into CATGTSKNIQYF.

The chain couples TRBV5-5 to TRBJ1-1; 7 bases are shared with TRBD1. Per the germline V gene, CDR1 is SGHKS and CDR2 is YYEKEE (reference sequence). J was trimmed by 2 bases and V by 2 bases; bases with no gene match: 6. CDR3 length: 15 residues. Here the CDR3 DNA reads TGTGCCAGCAGCTTTACGCGGGACAGTAACACTGAAGCTTTCTTT. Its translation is CASSFTRDSNTEAFF.

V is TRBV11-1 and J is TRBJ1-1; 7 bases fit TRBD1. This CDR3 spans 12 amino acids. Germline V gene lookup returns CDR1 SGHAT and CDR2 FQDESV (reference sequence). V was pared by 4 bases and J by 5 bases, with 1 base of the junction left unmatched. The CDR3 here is CASSSGGTEAFF. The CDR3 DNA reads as TGTGCCAGCAGCTCAGGGGGAACTGAAGCTTTCTTT.

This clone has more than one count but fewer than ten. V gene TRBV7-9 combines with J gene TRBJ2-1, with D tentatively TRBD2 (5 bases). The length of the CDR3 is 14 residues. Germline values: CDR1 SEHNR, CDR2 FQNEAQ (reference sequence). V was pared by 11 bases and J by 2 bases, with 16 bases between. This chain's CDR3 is CAGLGLYPYNEQFF. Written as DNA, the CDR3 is TGTGCCGGACTTGGGCTTTATCCCTACAATGAGCAGTTCTTC.

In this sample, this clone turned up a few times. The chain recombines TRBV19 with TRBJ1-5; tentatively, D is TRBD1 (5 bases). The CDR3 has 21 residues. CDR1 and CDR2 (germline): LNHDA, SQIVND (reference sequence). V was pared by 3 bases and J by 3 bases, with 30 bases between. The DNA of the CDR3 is TGTGCCAGTAGTATTTGGGGCAGGATTTCGACTCAACTAATCCCCAATCAGCCCCAGCATTTT. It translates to CASSIWGRISTQLIPNQPQHF.

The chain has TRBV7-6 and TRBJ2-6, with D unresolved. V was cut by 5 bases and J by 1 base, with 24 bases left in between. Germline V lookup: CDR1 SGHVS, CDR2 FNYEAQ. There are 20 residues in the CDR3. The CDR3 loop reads CASSPGPSEGRFSGANVLTF. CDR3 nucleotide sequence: TGTGCCAGCAGCCCTGGGCCATCCGAAGGCCGTTTTTCTGGGGCCAACGTCCTGACTTTC.

The DNA for the CDR3 is TGTGCCAGCAGCTTAGCAGGGGGTTGGAATCAGCCCCAGCATTTT. It specifies CASSLAGGWNQPQHF. The chain couples TRBV7-6 to TRBJ1-5, with D tentatively TRBD1 (6 bases). Germline assignment: CDR1 SGHVS and CDR2 FNYEAQ. Trimming pared 0 bases from V and 4 bases from J, leaving 10 bases between. CDR3 size: 15 residues.

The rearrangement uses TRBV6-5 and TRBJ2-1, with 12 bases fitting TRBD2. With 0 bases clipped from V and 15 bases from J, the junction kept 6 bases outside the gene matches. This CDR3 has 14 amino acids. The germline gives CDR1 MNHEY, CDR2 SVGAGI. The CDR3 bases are TGTGCCAGCAGTTACTCTGTCACTAGCGGGGGGTGGTTCTTC. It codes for CASSYSVTSGGWFF.

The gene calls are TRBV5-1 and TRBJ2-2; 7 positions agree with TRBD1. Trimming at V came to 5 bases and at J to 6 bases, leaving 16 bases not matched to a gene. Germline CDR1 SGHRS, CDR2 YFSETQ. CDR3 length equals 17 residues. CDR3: CASSSSPGQATAGELFF. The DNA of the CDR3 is TGCGCCAGCAGTTCCTCCCCCGGACAGGCAACCGCCGGGGAGCTGTTTTTT.

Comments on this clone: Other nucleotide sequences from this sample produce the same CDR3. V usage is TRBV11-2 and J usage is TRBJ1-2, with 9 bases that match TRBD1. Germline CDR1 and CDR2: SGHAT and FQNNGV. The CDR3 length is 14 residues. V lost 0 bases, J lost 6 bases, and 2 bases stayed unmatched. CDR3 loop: CASSLERTGDGYTF. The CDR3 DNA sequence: TGTGCCAGCAGCTTAGAACGGACAGGGGATGGCTACACCTTC. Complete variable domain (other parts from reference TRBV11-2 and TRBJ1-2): EAGVAQSPRYKIIEKRQSVAFWCNPISGHATLYWYQQILGQGPKLLIQFQNNGVVDDSQLPKDRFSAERLKGVDSTLKIQPAKLEDSAVYLCASSLERTGDGYTFGSGTRLTVV.

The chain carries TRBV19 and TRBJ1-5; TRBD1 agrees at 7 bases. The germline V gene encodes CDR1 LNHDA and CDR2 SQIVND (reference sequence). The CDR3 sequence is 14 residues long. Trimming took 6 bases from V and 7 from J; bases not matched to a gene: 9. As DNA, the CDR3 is TGTGCCAGTAGGAGAGGGACAGCTGGCCAGCCCCAGCATTTT. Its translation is CASRRGTAGQPQHF.

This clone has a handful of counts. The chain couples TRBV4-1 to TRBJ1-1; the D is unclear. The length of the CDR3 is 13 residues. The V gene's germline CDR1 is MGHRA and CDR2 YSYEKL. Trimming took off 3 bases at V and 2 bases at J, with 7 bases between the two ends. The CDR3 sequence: CASSHNLNTEAFF. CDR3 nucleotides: TGCGCCAGCAGCCACAACTTAAACACTGAAGCTTTCTTT.

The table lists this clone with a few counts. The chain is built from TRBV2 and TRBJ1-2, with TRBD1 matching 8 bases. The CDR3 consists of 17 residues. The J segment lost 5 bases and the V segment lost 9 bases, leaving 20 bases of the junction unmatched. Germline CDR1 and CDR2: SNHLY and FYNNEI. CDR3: CARVGGPPGGTGYGYTF. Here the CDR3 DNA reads TGTGCCAGAGTTGGGGGACCGCCAGGGGGCACAGGGTATGGCTACACCTTC.